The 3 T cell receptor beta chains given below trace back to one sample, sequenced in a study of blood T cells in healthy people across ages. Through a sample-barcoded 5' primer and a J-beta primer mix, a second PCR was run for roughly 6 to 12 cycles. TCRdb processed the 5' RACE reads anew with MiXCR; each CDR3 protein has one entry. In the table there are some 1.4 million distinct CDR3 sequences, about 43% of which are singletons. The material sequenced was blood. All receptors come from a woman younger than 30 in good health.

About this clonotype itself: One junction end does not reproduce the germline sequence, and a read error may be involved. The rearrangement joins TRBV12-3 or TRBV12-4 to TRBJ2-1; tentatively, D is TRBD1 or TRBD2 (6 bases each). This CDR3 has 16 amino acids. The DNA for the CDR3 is TGTGCCTGCAGTCCGTCCCTCGGGGGCGCGTTCAATGAGCAGTTCTTC. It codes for CACSPSLGGAFNEQFF.

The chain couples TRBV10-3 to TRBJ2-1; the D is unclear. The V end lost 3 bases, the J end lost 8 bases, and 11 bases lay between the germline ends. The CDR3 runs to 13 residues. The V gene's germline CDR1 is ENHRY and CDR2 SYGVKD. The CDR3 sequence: CAISEGGRDEQFF. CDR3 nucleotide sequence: TGTGCCATCAGTGAAGGCGGTCGGGATGAGCAGTTCTTC.

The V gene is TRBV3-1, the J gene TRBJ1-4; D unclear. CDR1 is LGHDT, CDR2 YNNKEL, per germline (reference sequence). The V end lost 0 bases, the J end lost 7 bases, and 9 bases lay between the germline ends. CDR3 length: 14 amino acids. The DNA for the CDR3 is TGTGCCAGCAGCCAAGACGGAAGAAGTGAAAAACTGTTTTTT. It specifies CASSQDGRSEKLFF.